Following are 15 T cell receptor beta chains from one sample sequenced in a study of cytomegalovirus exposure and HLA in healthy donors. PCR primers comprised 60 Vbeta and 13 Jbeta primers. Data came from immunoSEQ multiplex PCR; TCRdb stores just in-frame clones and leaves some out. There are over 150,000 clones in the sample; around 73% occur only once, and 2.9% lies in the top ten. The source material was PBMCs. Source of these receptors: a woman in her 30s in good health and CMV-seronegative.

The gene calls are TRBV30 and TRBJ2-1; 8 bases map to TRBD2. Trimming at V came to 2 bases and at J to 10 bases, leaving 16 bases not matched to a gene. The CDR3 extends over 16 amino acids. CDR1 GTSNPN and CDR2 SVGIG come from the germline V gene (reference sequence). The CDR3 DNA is TGTGCCTGGAGTTCGGGACCTAGCGGGCTTAGGGGAGAGCAGTTCTTC. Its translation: CAWSSGPSGLRGEQFF.

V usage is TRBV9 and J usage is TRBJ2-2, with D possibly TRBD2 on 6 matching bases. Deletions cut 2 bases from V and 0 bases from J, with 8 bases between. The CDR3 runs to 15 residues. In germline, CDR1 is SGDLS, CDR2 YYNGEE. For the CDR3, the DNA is TGTGCCAGCAGCGTGCGGGGCGCGAACACCGGGGAGCTGTTTTTT. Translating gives CASSVRGANTGELFF.

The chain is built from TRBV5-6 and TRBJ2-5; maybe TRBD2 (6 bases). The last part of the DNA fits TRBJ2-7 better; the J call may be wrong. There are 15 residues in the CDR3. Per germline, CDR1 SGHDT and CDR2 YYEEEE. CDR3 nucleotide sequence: TGTGCCAGCAGCTTGTGGGGGGTAAGCTCCTACGAGCAGTACTTC. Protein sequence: CASSLWGVSSYEQYF.

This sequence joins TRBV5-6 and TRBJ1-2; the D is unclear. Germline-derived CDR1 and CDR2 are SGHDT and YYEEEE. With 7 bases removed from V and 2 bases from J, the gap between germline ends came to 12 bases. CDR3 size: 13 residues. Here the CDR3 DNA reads TGTGCCAGCCGTTCAGGCCCGAACTATGGCTACACCTTC. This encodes CASRSGPNYGYTF. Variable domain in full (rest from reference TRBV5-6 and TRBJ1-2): DAGVTQSPTHLIKTRGQQVTLRCSPKSGHDTVSWYQQALGQGPQFIFQYYEEEERQRGNFPDRFSGHQFPNYSSELNVNALLLGDSALYLCASRSGPNYGYTFGSGTRLTVV.

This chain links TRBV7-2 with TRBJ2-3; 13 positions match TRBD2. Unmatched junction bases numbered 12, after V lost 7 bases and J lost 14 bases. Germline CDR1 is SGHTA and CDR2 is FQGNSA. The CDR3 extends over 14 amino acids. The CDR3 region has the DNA TGTGCCAGCACCTCTCGGACTAGCGGGGGAGGGACGTATTTT. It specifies CASTSRTSGGGTYF. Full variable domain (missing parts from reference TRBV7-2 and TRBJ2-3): GAGVSQSPSNKVTEKGKDVELRCDPISGHTALYWYRQSLGQGLEFLIYFQGNSAPDKSGLPSDRFSAERTGGSVSTLTIQRTQQEDSAVYLCASTSRTSGGGTYFGPGTRLTVL.

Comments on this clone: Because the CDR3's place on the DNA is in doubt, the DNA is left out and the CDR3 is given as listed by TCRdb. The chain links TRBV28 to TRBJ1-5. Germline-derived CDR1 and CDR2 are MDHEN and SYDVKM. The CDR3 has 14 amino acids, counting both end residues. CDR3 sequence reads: CASSSSGNNQPQHF.

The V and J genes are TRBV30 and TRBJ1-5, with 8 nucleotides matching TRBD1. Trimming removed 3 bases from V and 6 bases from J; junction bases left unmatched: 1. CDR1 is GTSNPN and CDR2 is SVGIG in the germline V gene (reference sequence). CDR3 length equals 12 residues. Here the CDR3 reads CAWSQGAQPQHF. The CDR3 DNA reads TGTGCCTGGAGCCAGGGGGCTCAGCCCCAGCATTTT.

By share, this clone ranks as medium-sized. CDR3 in amino acids: CASSDSVGLATTEAFF. DNA for the CDR3: TGTGCCAGCAGTGACTCGGTGGGGTTAGCGACCACTGAAGCTTTCTTT. This chain links TRBV6-4 with TRBJ1-1; D gene ambiguous. V lost 0 bases and J lost 4, with 15 bases in between. CDR3 length equals 16 residues. Germline V lookup: CDR1 MRHNA, CDR2 SNTAGT.

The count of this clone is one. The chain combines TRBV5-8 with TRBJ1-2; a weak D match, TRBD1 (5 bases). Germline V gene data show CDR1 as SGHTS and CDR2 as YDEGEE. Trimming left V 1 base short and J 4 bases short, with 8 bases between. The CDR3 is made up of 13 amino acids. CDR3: CASSLTGVYGYTF. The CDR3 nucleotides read TGTGCCAGCAGCTTGACAGGAGTCTATGGCTACACCTTC. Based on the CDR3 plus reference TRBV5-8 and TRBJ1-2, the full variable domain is EAGVTQSPTHLIKTRGQQATLRCSPISGHTSVYWYQQALGLGLQFLLWYDEGEERNRGNFPPRFSGRQFPNYSSELNVNALELEDSALYLCASSLTGVYGYTFGSGTRLTVV.

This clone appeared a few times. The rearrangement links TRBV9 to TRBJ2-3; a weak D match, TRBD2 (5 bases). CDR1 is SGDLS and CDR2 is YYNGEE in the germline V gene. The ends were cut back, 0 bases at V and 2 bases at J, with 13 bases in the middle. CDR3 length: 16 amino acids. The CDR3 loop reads CASSVGASHTTDTQYF. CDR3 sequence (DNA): TGTGCCAGCAGCGTAGGGGCTAGCCATACCACAGATACGCAGTATTTT.

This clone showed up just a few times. This chain's CDR3 is CASSLHGGGNNQPQHF. CDR3 coding DNA: TGTGCCAGTAGTCTACATGGGGGAGGGAACAATCAGCCCCAGCATTTT. The chain uses TRBV19 and TRBJ1-5, with TRBD1 as a possible D gene (5 bases). CDR3 length: 16 amino acids. Germline CDR1 reads LNHDA; CDR2 reads SQIVND (reference sequence). Trimming took off 5 bases at V and 3 bases at J, with 17 bases between the two ends.

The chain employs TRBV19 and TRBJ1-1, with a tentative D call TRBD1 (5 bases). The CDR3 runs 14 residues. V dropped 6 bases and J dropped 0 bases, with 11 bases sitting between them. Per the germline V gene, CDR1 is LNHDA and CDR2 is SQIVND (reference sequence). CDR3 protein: CASSRQSMNTEAFF. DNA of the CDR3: TGTGCCAGTAGCCGACAGTCCATGAACACTGAAGCTTTCTTT.

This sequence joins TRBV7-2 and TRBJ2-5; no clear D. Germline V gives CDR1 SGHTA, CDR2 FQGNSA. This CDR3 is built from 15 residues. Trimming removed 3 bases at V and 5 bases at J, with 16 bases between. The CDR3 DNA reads TGTGCCAGCAGCTTGCAGGTCGCGCCAGAGGAGACCCAGTACTTC. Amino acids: CASSLQVAPEETQYF.

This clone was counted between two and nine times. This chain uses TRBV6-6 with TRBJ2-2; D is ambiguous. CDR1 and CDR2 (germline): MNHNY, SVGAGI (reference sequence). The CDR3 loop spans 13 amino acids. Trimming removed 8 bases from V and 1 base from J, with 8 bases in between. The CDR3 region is CASSTVNTGELFF. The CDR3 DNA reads TGTGCCAGCTCTACCGTGAACACCGGGGAGCTGTTTTTT.

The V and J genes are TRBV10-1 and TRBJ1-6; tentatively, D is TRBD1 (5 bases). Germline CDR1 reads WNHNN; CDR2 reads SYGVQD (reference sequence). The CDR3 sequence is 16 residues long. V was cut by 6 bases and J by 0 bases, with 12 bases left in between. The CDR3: CASSTRQSSYNSPLHF. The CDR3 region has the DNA TGCGCCAGCAGCACAAGACAGAGCTCCTATAATTCACCCCTCCACTTT.